The rows below give T cell receptor beta chains drawn from one sample of a study of a mutant IDH1 vaccine in newly diagnosed glioma. TCRdb's table, derived via immunoSEQ multiplex PCR, lists solely in-frame clones and lacks some. The table has over 55,000 clones, 84% seen once. These TCRs are of unknown antigen specificity. This specimen was PBMCs, taken from a glioma patient whose treatment included an IDH1 peptide vaccine. All receptors come from a man aged 30 to 45 with glioma. Each CDR3 is given with its conserved first and last residue. D genes are given only for firm matches. Clone size, where shown, is once, few, many, or a class for clones that have expanded.

TRBJ2-1	.	TRBV5-5	.	CASSPAPTSSYNEQFF	TGTGCCAGCAGCCCAGCACCGACTAGTTCCTACAATGAGCAGTTCTTC
TRBJ2-3	TRBD2	TRBV11-1	.	CASSLGTSANTQYF	TGTGCCAGCAGCTTGGGGACTAGCGCCAATACGCAGTATTTT
TRBJ1-1	.	TRBV5-1	.	CASSLALGSSNTEAFF	TGCGCCAGCAGCTTGGCCCTAGGCAGCTCGAACACTGAAGCTTTCTTT
TRBJ2-5	TRBD1	TRBV7-2	.	CASSSDRLQETQYF	TGTGCCAGCAGCTCGGACAGGTTACAAGAGACCCAGTACTTC
TRBJ2-2	TRBD2	TRBV6-4	.	CASSESTSGRPGELFF	TGTGCCAGCAGTGAATCAACTAGCGGGAGGCCCGGGGAGCTGTTTTTT
TRBJ2-2	.	TRBV19	few	CASNDREGELFF	TGTGCCAGTAATGATCGTGAGGGGGAGCTGTTTTTT
TRBJ1-5	.	TRBV28	.	CASSLIGNGNQPQHF	TGTGCCAGCAGTTTAATAGGGAATGGCAATCAGCCCCAGCATTTT
TRBJ2-3	.	TRBV25-1	.	CASKPFFHPNTDTQYF	TGTGCCAGCAAACCCTTCTTCCATCCAAACACAGATACGCAGTATTTT
TRBJ2-1	TRBD2	TRBV5-3	.	CARIHQPGLQFF	TGTGCCAGAATCCATCAACCGGGACTACAGTTCTTC
TRBJ2-2	.	TRBV5-1	.	CASSLQGNGELFF	TGCGCCAGCAGCTTGCAGGGTAACGGGGAGCTGTTTTTT
TRBJ1-2	.	TRBV5-4	.	CASRKTGFLDYGYTF	TGTGCCAGCAGGAAAACGGGGTTCTTGGACTATGGCTACACCTTC
TRBJ1-1	.	TRBV2	.	CASQVNHEWGGSTEAFF	TGTGCCAGCCAAGTGAACCACGAATGGGGGGGAAGCACTGAAGCTTTCTTT
TRBJ2-2	TRBD1	TRBV9	.	CASSTSGTAYTGELFF	TGTGCCAGCAGCACATCCGGGACAGCTTACACCGGGGAGCTGTTTTTT
TRBJ1-2	.	TRBV11-2	.	CASRNMGGLSYGYTF	TGTGCCAGCAGAAATATGGGGGGACTGAGCTATGGCTACACCTTC
TRBJ2-7	.	TRBV19	.	CASSIVYATTKYEQYF	TGTGCCAGTAGTATAGTATACGCGACTACCAAATACGAGCAGTACTTC
TRBJ1-3	.	TRBV7-3	.	CASSLRGPGSSGNTIYF	TGTGCCAGCAGCTTAAGGGGGCCAGGCTCCTCTGGAAACACCATATATTTT
TRBJ1-2	.	TRBV18	.	CASSPRGYYGYTF	TGTGCCAGCTCACCACGGGGTTACTATGGCTACACCTTC
TRBJ2-7	TRBD1	TRBV28	.	CASRPPGTGFYEQYF	TGTGCCAGCAGACCCCCCGGGACAGGGTTCTACGAGCAGTACTTC
TRBJ2-5	.	TRBV7-8	.	CASREQEKGTQYF	TGTGCCAGCAGAGAACAAGAGAAGGGGACCCAGTACTTC
TRBJ1-4	TRBD1	TRBV5-6	.	CASSLVKGAGGSEKLFF	TGTGCCAGCAGCTTGGTAAAGGGAGCAGGGGGAAGCGAAAAACTGTTTTTT
TRBJ1-2	TRBD1	TRBV2	.	CASRQGWINYGYTF	TGTGCCAGTCGACAGGGTTGGATTAACTATGGCTACACCTTC
TRBJ2-2	.	TRBV27	few	CASSVGGTGELFF	TGTGCCAGCAGTGTAGGAGGTACCGGGGAGCTGTTTTTT
TRBJ2-1	TRBD2	TRBV5-1	.	CASSALAVQTHNEQFF	TGCGCCAGCAGCGCCCTAGCGGTCCAAACCCACAATGAGCAGTTCTTC
TRBJ1-2	TRBD1	TRBV5-4	.	CASSFNRGQHGYTF	TGTGCCAGCAGTTTCAACAGGGGGCAACATGGCTACACCTTC
TRBJ1-2	.	TRBV9	few	CASSVEPRFSNYGYTF	TGTGCCAGCAGCGTAGAGCCCAGATTCTCTAACTATGGCTACACCTTC
TRBJ2-5	.	TRBV5-8	.	CASSSAVETQYF	TGTGCCAGCAGCTCCGCGGTGGAGACCCAGTACTTC
TRBJ1-1	.	TRBV9	.	CASSDLGTEAFF	TGTGCCAGCTCGGACCTAGGGACTGAAGCTTTCTTT
TRBJ2-7	TRBD1	TRBV18	few	CASSPPSGTGKYEQYF	TGTGCCAGCTCACCACCGTCCGGGACAGGAAAATACGAGCAGTACTTC
TRBJ2-5	.	TRBV30	.	CAWSLGGGRETQYF	TGTGCCTGGTCCCTAGGGGGGGGTCGGGAGACCCAGTACTTC